The rows below give T cell receptor beta chains drawn from one sample of a study of blood T cell repertoires in COVID-19. The data were produced by immunoSEQ multiplex PCR, yet TCRdb's version contains in-frame clones alone and is incomplete. Here the sample spans approximately 150,000 clones, 70% to 90% being singletons. The sample comprised PBMCs or T cells enriched from blood (not recorded which). These receptors were obtained from a man in his forties who had recovered from COVID-19. Each CDR3 is given with its conserved first and last residue. Fields, in order: D gene, V gene, clone size, J gene, CDR3 protein, CDR3 DNA. The D gene is left open where the match is weak. Size values are once, few and many counts, or a class for expanded clones, and some rows have none.

d_gene: TRBD1
v_gene: TRBV7-9
abundance: few
j_gene: TRBJ1-3
CDR3aa: CASSLEQGALGNTIYF
CDR3nt: TGTGCCAGCAGCTTGGAACAGGGGGCCTTAGGAAACACCATATATTTT

d_gene: .
v_gene: TRBV5-1
abundance: few
j_gene: TRBJ1-1
CDR3aa: CASSLDAVRGSGTEAFF
CDR3nt: TGCGCCAGCAGCTTGGACGCCGTCAGGGGTTCGGGCACTGAAGCTTTCTTT

d_gene: .
v_gene: TRBV9
abundance: few
j_gene: TRBJ1-4
CDR3aa: CASSVQGGNEKLFF
CDR3nt: TGTGCCAGCAGCGTTCAGGGTGGGAATGAAAAACTGTTTTTT

d_gene: .
v_gene: TRBV6-7
abundance: .
j_gene: TRBJ2-3
CDR3aa: CASSYTTPQYF
CDR3nt: TGTGCCAGCAGTTACACAACCCCGCAGTATTTT

d_gene: .
v_gene: TRBV2
abundance: once
j_gene: TRBJ1-4
CDR3aa: CASSFEAAVFF
CDR3nt: TGTGCCAGCAGTTTTGAGGCAGCAGTGTTTTTT

d_gene: TRBD1
v_gene: TRBV7-8
abundance: .
j_gene: TRBJ2-2
CDR3aa: CASRPVVGQGARITGELFF
CDR3nt: TGTGCCAGCAGACCAGTCGTCGGACAGGGGGCTAGAATCACCGGGGAGCTGTTTTTT

d_gene: TRBD2
v_gene: TRBV6-5
abundance: .
j_gene: TRBJ2-1
CDR3aa: CASSPTSGTYNEQFF
CDR3nt: TGTGCCAGCAGCCCAACTAGCGGAACCTACAATGAGCAGTTCTTC

d_gene: TRBD1
v_gene: TRBV2
abundance: .
j_gene: TRBJ1-1
CDR3aa: CASSGGQVATEAFF
CDR3nt: TGTGCCAGCAGTGGGGGACAGGTGGCCACTGAAGCTTTCTTT

d_gene: .
v_gene: TRBV24-1
abundance: .
j_gene: TRBJ2-5
CDR3aa: CAISGGGQQETQYF
CDR3nt: TGTGCCATCAGTGGCGGGGGACAACAGGAGACCCAGTACTTC

d_gene: TRBD2
v_gene: TRBV27
abundance: .
j_gene: TRBJ2-5
CDR3aa: CASSLYSGGLRETQYF
CDR3nt: TGTGCCAGCAGTTTATATAGCGGGGGATTGAGAGAGACCCAGTACTTC

d_gene: .
v_gene: TRBV5-1
abundance: .
j_gene: TRBJ1-1
CDR3aa: CASRSGQPNTEAFF
CDR3nt: TGCGCCAGCAGGTCAGGACAGCCGAACACTGAAGCTTTCTTT

d_gene: .
v_gene: TRBV27
abundance: .
j_gene: TRBJ1-4
CDR3aa: CASSPRTGGTNEKLFF
CDR3nt: TGTGCCAGCAGTCCCAGGACGGGGGGCACTAATGAAAAACTGTTTTTT

d_gene: .
v_gene: TRBV15
abundance: .
j_gene: TRBJ2-5
CDR3aa: CATSYTQIQYF
CDR3nt: TGTGCCACCAGTTACACCCAGATCCAGTACTTC

d_gene: .
v_gene: TRBV9
abundance: .
j_gene: TRBJ1-6
CDR3aa: CASSAFIGGGSPLHF
CDR3nt: TGTGCCAGCAGCGCCTTCATTGGGGGCGGGTCACCCCTCCACTTT

d_gene: .
v_gene: TRBV30
abundance: .
j_gene: TRBJ1-3
CDR3aa: CAWSVFSTIGVRNTIYF
CDR3nt: TGTGCCTGGAGTGTATTCTCAACCATAGGAGTGAGAAACACCATATATTTT

d_gene: .
v_gene: TRBV2
abundance: .
j_gene: TRBJ1-5
CDR3aa: CASRQGLSNQPQHF
CDR3nt: TGTGCCAGCAGGCAGGGGTTAAGCAATCAGCCCCAGCATTTT

d_gene: .
v_gene: TRBV27
abundance: once
j_gene: TRBJ2-7
CDR3aa: CASSLGRGGEQYF
CDR3nt: TGTGCCAGCAGTTTAGGTAGGGGGGGCGAGCAGTACTTC

d_gene: .
v_gene: TRBV7-9
abundance: .
j_gene: TRBJ2-3
CDR3aa: CASSFGGAGIEQYF
CDR3nt: TGTGCCAGCAGCTTTGGGGGCGCAGGGATCGAGCAGTATTTT

d_gene: .
v_gene: TRBV10-3
abundance: few
j_gene: TRBJ2-7
CDR3aa: CAIRTDRYEQYF
CDR3nt: TGTGCCATCAGGACAGATCGCTACGAGCAGTACTTC

d_gene: .
v_gene: TRBV2
abundance: many
j_gene: TRBJ2-7
CDR3aa: CASRVQGSDYEQYF
CDR3nt: TGTGCCAGCAGAGTACAGGGTAGTGACTACGAGCAGTACTTC

d_gene: TRBD2
v_gene: TRBV7-8
abundance: few
j_gene: TRBJ2-3
CDR3aa: CASSQFTSGGQYF
CDR3nt: TGTGCCAGCAGCCAATTTACTAGCGGGGGGCAGTATTTT

d_gene: TRBD2
v_gene: TRBV5-1
abundance: .
j_gene: TRBJ2-1
CDR3aa: CASAYSLAGGIDEQFF
CDR3nt: TGCGCCAGCGCTTACAGCCTAGCGGGGGGGATTGATGAGCAGTTCTTC